Each of the 14 T cell receptor beta chains below was sequenced from the same sample in a study of response to subunit inactivated influenza vaccine. TCRdb independently ran MiXCR on the RT-PCR reads; one entry per CDR3 protein. Of about 500,000 distinct CDR3 sequences in the sample, 13% were seen once. This specimen consisted of PBMCs from blood, obtained more than 35 days after vaccination. The receptors were sampled from a man over 45 who received an inactivated influenza vaccine.

This clonotype was found many times. The genes are TRBV5-1 and TRBJ2-1; D gene uncertain. V lost 2 bases and J 7 bases, leaving 7 bases between the germline ends. CDR3 length: 12 residues. Germline CDR1 SGHRS, CDR2 YFSETQ. CDR3 protein: CASSLPDNEQFF. Written as DNA, the CDR3 is TGCGCCAGCAGCTTACCCGATAATGAGCAGTTCTTC.

This clonotype has a handful of counts. This rearrangement joins TRBV10-2 to TRBJ2-7; D ambiguous. Deletions cut 5 bases from V and 4 bases from J, with 9 bases between. The CDR3 covers 12 residues. Germline CDR1 WSHSY, CDR2 SAAADI. The CDR3 sequence is CASSTNGYEQYF. As DNA, the CDR3 is TGCGCCAGCAGTACCAATGGTTACGAGCAGTACTTC.

This clonotype was recorded at least ten times. The chain has TRBV28 and TRBJ1-5; 7 positions match TRBD1. This CDR3 spans 16 amino acids. The V and J ends lost 6 bases and 0 bases, in that order; junction bases with no gene match: 8. Germline loops: CDR1 MDHEN, CDR2 SYDVKM. CDR3 DNA: TGTGCCAGCAGACCCCAGGGGGTATTTAGCAATCAGCCCCAGCATTTT. This encodes CASRPQGVFSNQPQHF.

This clonotype has a handful of counts. The chain has TRBV27 and TRBJ2-1, with D perhaps assigned TRBD1 or TRBD2 (5 bases each). The CDR3 totals 18 residues. In germline, CDR1 is MNHEY, CDR2 SMNVEV (reference sequence). V lost 2 bases, J lost 0 bases, and 17 bases lay in between. CDR3 DNA sequence: TGTGCCAGCAGTTTAAAAGTGGCGTGGGGGAGCTCCTACAATGAGCAGTTCTTC. Amino acid sequence: CASSLKVAWGSSYNEQFF.

Only a few counts were recorded for this clonotype. This rearrangement joins TRBV6-2 or TRBV6-3 to TRBJ2-7; 9 positions match TRBD1. V lost 1 base to trimming and J lost 3 bases; unmatched junction nucleotides: 22. The CDR3 covers 21 residues. The germline V gene encodes CDR1 MNHEY and CDR2 SVGEGT. Here the CDR3 DNA reads TGTGCCAGCAGTTACTATGTACCCGGACAGGGGATGATGGACCTGGACTACGAGCAGTACTTC. Its translation: CASSYYVPGQGMMDLDYEQYF.

CDR3 amino acids: CASRRSGGRTDTQYF. The CDR3 DNA reads TGTGCCAGCAGGCGGAGCGGGGGACGCACAGATACGCAGTATTTT. J is TRBJ2-3 and V is TRBV6-2 or TRBV6-3; 8 bases align to TRBD2. The junction had 6 bases not matched to a gene; V was cut back by 6 bases and J by 1 base. The CDR3 runs 15 residues. Germline V lookup: CDR1 MNHEY, CDR2 SVGEGT.

The chain employs TRBV12-3 or TRBV12-4 and TRBJ2-4, with D perhaps matching TRBD2 (7 bases). This CDR3 region has 16 residues. Trimming removed 6 bases at V and 1 base at J, with 16 bases between. CDR3 sequence reads: CASSLPGGEAKNIQYF. CDR3 nucleotide sequence: TGTGCCAGCAGCTTGCCGGGGGGCGAGGCCAAAAACATTCAGTACTTC.

This clonotype appeared many times. The chain joins TRBV20-1 to TRBJ1-1; the D is unclear. CDR3 size: 13 residues. The germline CDR1 and CDR2 sequences are DFQATT and SNEGSKA (reference sequence). The V and J ends lost 2 bases and 3 bases respectively, with 10 bases between them. CDR3 DNA: TGCAGTGCTAGACCAACAGCGGACACTGAAGCTTTCTTT. Encoded protein: CSARPTADTEAFF.

This clonotype was found a few times. The gene calls are TRBV20-1 and TRBJ2-7; 8 nucleotides align to TRBD2. The germline CDR1 and CDR2 sequences are DFQATT and SNEGSKA (reference sequence). This CDR3 has 14 amino acids. The V segment lost 3 bases and the J segment 0 bases; nucleotides outside the gene matches: 4. The CDR3 DNA is TGCAGTGCTAGGGGACTAGAATTCTCCTACGAGCAGTACTTC. Translation: CSARGLEFSYEQYF.

The chain employs TRBV5-1 and TRBJ1-2; D ambiguous. The CDR3 is made up of 13 amino acids. CDR1 and CDR2 (germline): SGHRS, YFSETQ. V was shortened by 2 bases and J by 7 bases, with 12 bases between the two germline ends. In DNA, the CDR3 is TGCGCCAGCAGCTTACGAGGGTTCGCTGGCTACACCTTC. Translation: CASSLRGFAGYTF.

The table lists this clonotype with a count of one. The genes are TRBV20-1 and TRBJ2-5, with 11 bases fitting TRBD2. V was clipped by 0 bases and J by 0 bases; unmatched bases: 12. Germline CDR1 and CDR2: DFQATT and SNEGSKA (reference sequence). The CDR3 has 19 residues. CDR3: CSARDLRASGGRYQETQYF. CDR3 nucleotides: TGCAGTGCTAGAGATCTACGCGCTAGCGGGGGGAGGTACCAAGAGACCCAGTACTTC.

This clonotype has a count of ten or more. This chain links TRBV11-2 with TRBJ1-5; D is ambiguous. V lost 1 base, J lost 5 bases, and 6 bases lay in between. CDR1 and CDR2 (germline): SGHAT, FQNNGV. The CDR3 has 13 residues. The CDR3 sequence: CASSLGGDQPQHF. CDR3 in DNA: TGTGCCAGCAGCTTAGGGGGAGATCAGCCCCAGCATTTT.

This clonotype was seen many times. The genes are TRBV20-1 and TRBJ1-2; 7 positions match TRBD1. V lost 2 bases to trimming and J lost 2 bases; unmatched junction nucleotides: 8. CDR1 is DFQATT, CDR2 SNEGSKA, per germline (reference sequence). The CDR3 is made up of 15 amino acids. CDR3 protein: CSARLPGQKNYGYTF. The CDR3 coding sequence is TGCAGTGCTAGATTGCCGGGACAGAAGAACTATGGCTACACCTTC.

The chain employs TRBV5-1 and TRBJ2-5, with 9 nucleotides matching TRBD2. This CDR3 contains 14 residues. Germline V CDR1 and CDR2: SGHRS, YFSETQ. V gave up 7 bases and J gave up 2 bases; unmatched junction bases: 6. In DNA form, the CDR3 reads TGCGCCAGCCTACCAGCGGGGGGTCAAGAGACCCAGTACTTC. Protein: CASLPAGGQETQYF.